What follows are 17 T cell receptor beta chains derived from one specimen sequenced in a study of blood T cell repertoires in COVID-19. TCRdb's table, derived via immunoSEQ multiplex PCR, lists solely in-frame clones and lacks some. Among about 160,000 clones listed, roughly 83% were seen once. Sequencing used peripheral blood. These receptors all come from a man aged 18-30 years with active or convalescent COVID-19.

The rearrangement uses TRBV6-5 and TRBJ1-6; a possible D gene is TRBD1 (5 bases). V lost 2 bases and J lost 9, with 8 bases in between. The CDR3 loop spans 13 amino acids. Looked up from germline, CDR1 is MNHEY and CDR2 is SVGAGI. As DNA, the CDR3 is TGTGCCAGCAGTTACCTGCAGGGTTCACCCCTCCACTTT. It codes for CASSYLQGSPLHF.

The chain employs TRBV4-3 and TRBJ1-4; no clear D gene. Germline V gene sequence: CDR1 LGHNA, CDR2 YSLEER. Trimming cost V 0 bases and J 6 bases, with 5 bases left between them. The length of the CDR3 is 13 residues. CDR3 protein: CASSQERDEKLFF. CDR3 DNA sequence: TGCGCCAGCAGCCAAGAGCGAGATGAAAAACTGTTTTTT.

This clone was seen a handful of times. V usage is TRBV4-1 and J usage is TRBJ2-7; 15 nucleotides match TRBD2. CDR1 and CDR2 from the germline V gene are MGHRA and YSYEKL. V lost 4 bases, J lost 6 bases, and 4 bases stayed unmatched. The CDR3 is made up of 15 amino acids. The CDR3 region has the DNA TGCGCCAGCAGCCGCGGACTAGCGGGGGGGTTCGAGCAGTACTTC. Encoded protein: CASSRGLAGGFEQYF.

V usage is TRBV29-1 and J usage is TRBJ1-1; D ambiguous. The CDR3 totals 11 residues. V lost 7 bases to trimming and J lost 3 bases, with 9 bases between them. CDR1 and CDR2 (germline): SQVTM, ANQGSEA. The CDR3 nucleotides read TGCAGCGGGCGGGTGGACACTGAAGCTTTCTTT. The encoded protein is CSGRVDTEAFF. Full variable domain (outside the CDR3, taken from reference TRBV29-1 and TRBJ1-1): SAVISQKPSRDICQRGTSLTIQCQVDSQVTMMFWYRQQPGQSLTLIATANQGSEATYESGFVIDKFPISRPNLTFSTLTVSNMSPEDSSIYLCSGRVDTEAFFGQGTRLTVV.

The chain has TRBV6-6 and TRBJ2-7, with D perhaps TRBD1 (6 bases). Germline CDR1 is MNHNY and CDR2 is SVGAGI (reference sequence). V lost 6 bases and J lost 0, with 15 bases in between. The CDR3 sequence is 15 residues long. CDR3 nucleotides: TGTGCCAGCAGCCGTTTACAGGGAGTCTCCTACGAGCAGTACTTC. The encoded protein is CASSRLQGVSYEQYF.

This clone has a single count. The chain joins TRBV28 to TRBJ2-3; D possibly corresponds to TRBD2 (6 bases). In germline, CDR1 is MDHEN, CDR2 SYDVKM. The CDR3 runs to 15 residues. Trimming left V 6 bases short and J 0 bases short, with 13 bases between. This CDR3 reads CASSPGDSSTDTQYF. The CDR3 DNA reads as TGTGCCAGCAGCCCTGGGGACTCTAGCACAGATACGCAGTATTTT.

This clone was detected only once. The gene calls are TRBV28 and TRBJ2-6; the match to TRBD1 covers 8 bases. Germline loops: CDR1 MDHEN, CDR2 SYDVKM. V lost 6 bases and J lost 1; bases outside the gene matches: 2. The CDR3 sequence is 15 residues long. CDR3 in amino acids: CASRRQGSGANVLTF. The CDR3 nucleotides are TGTGCCAGCAGGCGACAGGGGTCTGGGGCCAACGTCCTGACTTTC.

The chain carries TRBV7-2 and TRBJ2-2; D perhaps matches TRBD1 (6 bases). Trimming took off 6 bases at V and 0 bases at J, with 20 bases between the two ends. The V gene's germline CDR1 is SGHTA and CDR2 FQGNSA. This CDR3 spans 18 amino acids. The CDR3 spells CASRRQGRAGANTGELFF. As DNA, the CDR3 is TGTGCCAGCAGACGTCAGGGTAGGGCAGGGGCGAACACCGGGGAGCTGTTTTTT.

V usage is TRBV29-1 and J usage is TRBJ1-1, with 7 bases fitting TRBD1. Looked up from germline, CDR1 is SQVTM and CDR2 is ANQGSEA. This CDR3 has 15 residues. Trimming at V came to 0 bases and at J to 8 bases, leaving 12 bases not matched to a gene. The DNA for the CDR3 is TGCAGCGTTGAAGATCTAGGCAGGGGGAAGTACGAAGCTTTCTTT. Protein: CSVEDLGRGKYEAFF.

This chain connects TRBV5-3 to TRBJ1-6; no reliable D call. TRBV5-3 is placed among ORFs of uncertain function. The ends were cut back, 2 bases at V and 0 bases at J, with 15 bases in the middle. CDR3 length: 18 amino acids. DNA for the CDR3: TGTGCCAGAAGCTTAGTAACAGCCCCGAGCTCCTATAATTCACCCCTCCACTTT. This sequence encodes CARSLVTAPSSYNSPLHF.

CDR3 amino acids: CASSIRGRMNTEAFF. DNA of the CDR3: TGTGCCAGTAGTATAAGGGGCCGAATGAACACTGAAGCTTTCTTT. The genes are TRBV19 and TRBJ1-1, with a tentative D call TRBD1 (5 bases). Germline V gene data show CDR1 as LNHDA and CDR2 as SQIVND (reference sequence). This CDR3 is 15 amino acids long. Trimming removed 2 bases from V and 0 bases from J, with 10 bases in between. Complete variable domain (other parts from reference TRBV19 and TRBJ1-1): DGGITQSPKYLFRKEGQNVTLSCEQNLNHDAMYWYRQDPGQGLRLIYYSQIVNDFQKGDIAEGYSVSREKKESFPLTVTSAQKNPTAFYLCASSIRGRMNTEAFFGQGTRLTVV.

This chain links TRBV21-1 with TRBJ2-5; no check of the table's D call, TRBD2, against the DNA was made. TRBV21-1 is a listed pseudogene. The CDR3 has 13 amino acids. CDR3 nucleotides: TGTGCCAGCAGCAACCCTCACGGGGAGACCCAGTACTTC. Translation gives CASSNPHGETQYF.

The chain combines TRBV6-1 with TRBJ1-5; no clear D. The germline gives CDR1 MNHNS, CDR2 SASEGT. V was trimmed by 3 bases and J by 1 base, leaving 10 bases between them. The length of the CDR3 is 15 residues. The CDR3 DNA reads TGTGCCAGCAGTGAGTATAGAGGGAGCAATCAGCCCCAGCATTTT. Its translation is CASSEYRGSNQPQHF.

V gene TRBV2 combines with J gene TRBJ1-4; D uncertain. The V gene's germline CDR1 is SNHLY and CDR2 FYNNEI. The CDR3 runs to 14 residues. Trimming removed 4 bases at V and 8 bases at J, with 14 bases between. The CDR3 loop is CASSADGEGEKLFF. The CDR3 bases are TGTGCCAGCAGTGCGGACGGGGAAGGGGAAAAACTGTTTTTT.

The genes are TRBV6-6 and TRBJ1-1; unclear D gene. CDR1 and CDR2 (germline): MNHNY, SVGAGI (reference sequence). The CDR3 consists of 13 residues. The V end lost 0 bases, the J end lost 3 bases, and 5 bases lay between the germline ends. CDR3: CASSYSYDTEAFF. The CDR3 DNA is TGTGCCAGCAGTTACTCGTATGACACTGAAGCTTTCTTT.

The genes are TRBV19 and TRBJ1-5; 7 bases line up with TRBD1. The germline V gene encodes CDR1 LNHDA and CDR2 SQIVND (reference sequence). The CDR3 is made up of 14 amino acids. V shed 7 bases, J shed 7 bases, and the junction held 10 bases outside the gene matches. CDR3 in amino acids: CASNPGQVRQPQHF. CDR3 DNA: TGTGCCAGTAACCCCGGACAGGTGAGACAGCCCCAGCATTTT.

This clone was detected a few times. The chain recombines TRBV5-6 with TRBJ1-2; 7 bases agree with TRBD1. CDR1 SGHDT and CDR2 YYEEEE come from the germline V gene. Losses at the gene ends were 0 bases for V and 7 bases for J; bases not matched to a gene: 0. The CDR3 is made up of 12 amino acids. The CDR3 DNA follows: TGTGCCAGCAGCTTGGGACAGGGTGGCTACACCTTC. This sequence encodes CASSLGQGGYTF.